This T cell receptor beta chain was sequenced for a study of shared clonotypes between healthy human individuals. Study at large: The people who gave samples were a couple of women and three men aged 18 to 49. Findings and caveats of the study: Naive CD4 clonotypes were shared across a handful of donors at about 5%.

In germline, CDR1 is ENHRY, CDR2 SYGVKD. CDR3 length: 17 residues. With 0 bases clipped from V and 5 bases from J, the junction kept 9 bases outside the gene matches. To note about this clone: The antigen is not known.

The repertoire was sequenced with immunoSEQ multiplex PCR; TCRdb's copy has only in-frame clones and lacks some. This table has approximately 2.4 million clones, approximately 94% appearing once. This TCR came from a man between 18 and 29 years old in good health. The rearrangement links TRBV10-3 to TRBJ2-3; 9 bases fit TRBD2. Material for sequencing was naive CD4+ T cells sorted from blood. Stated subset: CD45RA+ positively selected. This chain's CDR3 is CAISESGAGGHGDTQYF. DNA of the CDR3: TGTGCCATCAGTGAGTCGGGCGCGGGGGGGCATGGAGATACGCAGTATTTT.